The rows below give T cell receptor beta chains drawn from one sample of a study of blood T cell repertoires in COVID-19. Some clones are missing from TCRdb's copy, which holds only in-frame ones; the method was immunoSEQ multiplex PCR. Among about 230,000 clones, 80% to 85% were seen once, and the ten largest hold around 25%. The sample comprised peripheral blood. These receptors all come from a middle-aged man with acute or convalescent COVID-19. Both conserved end residues are part of each CDR3. The order of the fields is clone size, V gene, D gene, J gene, CDR3 protein, CDR3 DNA. A D gene is named only where the DNA matches it firmly. The listing skips clone size in some rows; elsewhere it reads once, few, many or a size class.

NA	TRBV5-4	TRBD2	TRBJ2-2	CASSLVVGPSGHGELFF	TGTGCCAGCAGCTTGGTGGTTGGGCCTAGCGGCCACGGGGAGCTGTTTTTT
NA	TRBV19	NA	TRBJ1-1	CASSTDLGAYTEAFF	TGTGCCAGTAGTACCGACCTTGGGGCCTACACTGAAGCTTTCTTT
NA	TRBV7-2	NA	TRBJ2-1	CASSTGHPMNEQFF	TGTGCCAGCAGCACCGGTCACCCGATGAATGAGCAGTTCTTC
NA	TRBV4-3	NA	TRBJ2-1	CASSQGLNSNEQFF	TGCGCCAGCAGCCAAGGTTTAAACAGCAATGAGCAGTTCTTC
once	TRBV5-5	TRBD1	TRBJ1-4	CASSTNRGDEKLFF	TGTGCCAGCAGCACCAACAGGGGGGACGAAAAACTGTTTTTT
NA	TRBV7-9	NA	TRBJ2-3	CASSPGGSYTDTQYF	TGTGCCAGCAGCCCCGGCGGGTCTTACACAGATACGCAGTATTTT
NA	TRBV14	NA	TRBJ2-3	CASSLLRDFTDTQYF	TGTGCCAGCAGCCTTTTGAGGGACTTTACAGATACGCAGTATTTT
NA	TRBV25-1	TRBD1	TRBJ1-1	CASSSTGKTEAFF	TGTGCCAGCAGTTCGACAGGGAAGACTGAAGCTTTCTTT
NA	TRBV29-1	NA	TRBJ1-1	CSVANHEGGNTEAFF	TGCAGCGTCGCGAACCATGAGGGAGGGAACACTGAAGCTTTCTTT
NA	TRBV5-4	TRBD2	TRBJ2-3	CASSLAAGGRGDTQYF	TGTGCCAGCAGCTTGGCTGCCGGCGGGAGGGGAGATACGCAGTATTTT